This is a list of T cell receptor beta chains from one sample in a study of T cell responses to AZD1222 COVID-19 vaccine. Sequencing used immunoSEQ multiplex PCR; TCRdb keeps in-frame clones, though not all of them. This sample has approximately 150,000 clones, with around 90% found just once. Sequenced material: peripheral blood, taken 28 days after the second AZD1222 dose. The source of these receptors is an adult who received the AZD1222 COVID-19 vaccine. Each CDR3 is given with its conserved first and last residue. D genes are given only for firm matches. A row's size may be missing; if present it is once, few, many or a size class.

v_call: TRBV9
d_call: NA
j_call: TRBJ1-1
clone_size: NA
cdr3_aa: CASSEAPRGAMNTEAFF
cdr3_nt: TGTGCCAGCAGCGAGGCCCCTAGGGGCGCGATGAACACTGAAGCTTTCTTT

v_call: TRBV6-6
d_call: NA
j_call: TRBJ1-2
clone_size: NA
cdr3_aa: CASSRRRGPANYGYTF
cdr3_nt: TGTGCCAGCAGTAGGCGTAGGGGACCTGCTAACTATGGCTACACCTTC

v_call: TRBV9
d_call: NA
j_call: TRBJ1-1
clone_size: NA
cdr3_aa: CASSPEGGTEAFF
cdr3_nt: TGTGCCAGCAGCCCCGAGGGGGGCACTGAAGCTTTCTTT

v_call: TRBV7-9
d_call: NA
j_call: TRBJ1-5
clone_size: NA
cdr3_aa: CASSLAGLPYSNQPQHF
cdr3_nt: TGTGCCAGCAGCTTAGCGGGACTTCCGTATAGCAATCAGCCCCAGCATTTT

v_call: TRBV2
d_call: NA
j_call: TRBJ2-5
clone_size: NA
cdr3_aa: CASSDFHQETQYF
cdr3_nt: TGTGCCAGCAGTGATTTTCACCAAGAGACCCAGTACTTC

v_call: TRBV6-5
d_call: NA
j_call: TRBJ1-6
clone_size: NA
cdr3_aa: CASSYEAGDNSPLHF
cdr3_nt: TGTGCCAGCAGTTACGAGGCAGGGGATAATTCACCCCTCCACTTT

v_call: TRBV3-1/TRBV3-2
d_call: NA
j_call: TRBJ1-2
clone_size: few
cdr3_aa: CASSQEQGRPGSF
cdr3_nt: TGTGCCAGCAGCCAAGAACAGGGCCGCCCGGGTTCCTTC

v_call: TRBV2
d_call: NA
j_call: TRBJ1-6
clone_size: NA
cdr3_aa: CASSEWAGEHSPLHF
cdr3_nt: TGTGCCAGCAGTGAATGGGCAGGGGAGCATTCACCCCTCCACTTT

v_call: TRBV18
d_call: NA
j_call: TRBJ1-5
clone_size: NA
cdr3_aa: CASSPSPTGGNQPQHF
cdr3_nt: TGTGCCAGCTCACCGAGTCCGACCGGAGGGAATCAGCCCCAGCATTTT

v_call: TRBV3-1/TRBV3-2
d_call: TRBD1
j_call: TRBJ2-7
clone_size: few
cdr3_aa: CASSRGTGADEQYF
cdr3_nt: TGTGCCAGCAGCCGGGGGACAGGGGCAGACGAGCAGTACTTC

v_call: TRBV6-4
d_call: TRBD1
j_call: TRBJ2-7
clone_size: NA
cdr3_aa: CASSPRDRGLVEQYF
cdr3_nt: TGTGCCAGCAGTCCCCGGGACAGGGGGTTGGTCGAGCAGTACTTC

v_call: TRBV18
d_call: NA
j_call: TRBJ2-7
clone_size: NA
cdr3_aa: CASSPRVITGDEQYF
cdr3_nt: TGTGCCAGCTCACCACGGGTGATTACAGGAGACGAGCAGTACTTC

v_call: TRBV4-1
d_call: TRBD1
j_call: TRBJ2-7
clone_size: few
cdr3_aa: CASSPGTGPTYEQYF
cdr3_nt: TGCGCCAGCAGCCCCGGGACAGGACCAACCTACGAGCAGTACTTC

v_call: TRBV15
d_call: NA
j_call: TRBJ2-2
clone_size: few
cdr3_aa: CATSVEGRGSGELFF
cdr3_nt: TGTGCCACCAGCGTCGAGGGGAGGGGGAGCGGGGAGCTGTTTTTT

v_call: TRBV9
d_call: NA
j_call: TRBJ1-2
clone_size: NA
cdr3_aa: CASSVAQNYGYTF
cdr3_nt: TGTGCCAGCAGCGTAGCACAGAACTATGGCTACACCTTC

v_call: TRBV19
d_call: NA
j_call: TRBJ1-2
clone_size: NA
cdr3_aa: CASSIVRATYGYTF
cdr3_nt: TGTGCCAGTAGTATAGTCCGGGCCACCTATGGCTACACCTTC

v_call: TRBV5-1
d_call: NA
j_call: TRBJ1-5
clone_size: NA
cdr3_aa: CASSFGEGSQPQHF
cdr3_nt: TGCGCCAGCAGCTTCGGGGAGGGGTCTCAGCCCCAGCATTTT

v_call: TRBV10-2
d_call: NA
j_call: TRBJ2-5
clone_size: NA
cdr3_aa: CASSKQGTKETQYF
cdr3_nt: TGCGCCAGCTCTAAACAGGGAACTAAAGAGACCCAGTACTTC

v_call: TRBV5-1
d_call: NA
j_call: TRBJ2-1
clone_size: NA
cdr3_aa: CASSGTGTPLDEQFF
cdr3_nt: TGCGCCAGCAGCGGGACCGGGACTCCCTTAGATGAGCAGTTCTTC

v_call: TRBV2
d_call: NA
j_call: TRBJ2-1
clone_size: NA
cdr3_aa: CASSAGLGSTDEQFF
cdr3_nt: TGTGCCAGCAGCGCGGGACTCGGGAGTACCGATGAGCAGTTCTTC

v_call: TRBV10-2
d_call: TRBD1
j_call: TRBJ1-1
clone_size: NA
cdr3_aa: CASTDRGLNTEAFF
cdr3_nt: TGCGCCAGCACAGACAGGGGCCTGAACACTGAAGCTTTCTTT

v_call: TRBV12-3/TRBV12-4
d_call: NA
j_call: TRBJ2-7
clone_size: NA
cdr3_aa: CASSLIFGEQYF
cdr3_nt: TGTGCCAGCAGTTTAATCTTCGGAGAGCAGTACTTC

v_call: TRBV25-1
d_call: NA
j_call: TRBJ1-4
clone_size: NA
cdr3_aa: CASGGRGEGEKLFF
cdr3_nt: TGTGCCAGCGGAGGGAGAGGGGAGGGTGAAAAACTGTTTTTT

v_call: TRBV12-5
d_call: TRBD1
j_call: TRBJ1-1
clone_size: NA
cdr3_aa: CASGLVLGQGVLTEAFF
cdr3_nt: TGTGCTAGTGGTTTGGTACTCGGACAGGGGGTCCTCACTGAAGCTTTCTTT

v_call: TRBV9
d_call: TRBD2
j_call: TRBJ2-7
clone_size: few
cdr3_aa: CASSVTSGGYEQYF
cdr3_nt: TGTGCCAGCAGCGTCACTAGCGGGGGTTACGAGCAGTACTTC

v_call: TRBV2
d_call: NA
j_call: TRBJ1-5
clone_size: NA
cdr3_aa: CASTWVDSNQPQHF
cdr3_nt: TGTGCCAGCACCTGGGTCGATAGCAATCAGCCCCAGCATTTT

v_call: TRBV6-5
d_call: NA
j_call: TRBJ1-1
clone_size: NA
cdr3_aa: CASSFEGWGYTEAFF
cdr3_nt: TGTGCCAGCAGTTTTGAGGGATGGGGCTACACTGAAGCTTTCTTT

v_call: TRBV15
d_call: TRBD1
j_call: TRBJ1-5
clone_size: NA
cdr3_aa: CATSIGQGHQPQHF
cdr3_nt: TGTGCCACCAGCATAGGACAGGGGCATCAGCCCCAGCATTTT

v_call: TRBV3-1/TRBV3-2
d_call: TRBD2
j_call: TRBJ2-7
clone_size: NA
cdr3_aa: CASSQETGLAVSYEQYF
cdr3_nt: TGTGCCAGCAGCCAAGAGACAGGACTAGCGGTTTCCTACGAGCAGTACTTC

v_call: TRBV19
d_call: NA
j_call: TRBJ1-1
clone_size: few
cdr3_aa: CASREVGNTEAFF
cdr3_nt: TGTGCCAGTAGAGAGGTGGGAAACACTGAAGCTTTCTTT

v_call: TRBV29-1
d_call: TRBD1
j_call: TRBJ1-1
clone_size: NA
cdr3_aa: CSVPGGTEAFF
cdr3_nt: TGCAGCGTACCAGGGGGCACTGAAGCTTTCTTT

v_call: TRBV7-6
d_call: NA
j_call: TRBJ1-1
clone_size: NA
cdr3_aa: CAERRETEAFF
cdr3_nt: TGTGCCGAGAGGAGGGAGACTGAAGCTTTCTTT

v_call: TRBV15
d_call: NA
j_call: TRBJ2-5
clone_size: once
cdr3_aa: CATSGGLQETQYF
cdr3_nt: TGTGCCACCAGTGGAGGGTTGCAAGAGACCCAGTACTTC

v_call: TRBV7-3
d_call: NA
j_call: TRBJ1-2
clone_size: once
cdr3_aa: CASSLDGNYGYTF
cdr3_nt: TGTGCCAGCAGCTTAGACGGAAACTATGGCTACACCTTC

v_call: TRBV7-9
d_call: TRBD2
j_call: TRBJ2-7
clone_size: NA
cdr3_aa: CATRGDHSYEQYF
cdr3_nt: TGTGCCACCCGGGGGGACCACTCCTACGAGCAGTACTTC

v_call: TRBV18
d_call: NA
j_call: TRBJ2-5
clone_size: once
cdr3_aa: CASQSQETQYF
cdr3_nt: TGTGCCAGCCAAAGCCAAGAGACCCAGTACTTC

v_call: TRBV9
d_call: NA
j_call: TRBJ1-1
clone_size: NA
cdr3_aa: CASSVGTNTEAFF
cdr3_nt: TGTGCCAGCAGCGTGGGCACTAACACTGAAGCTTTCTTT

v_call: TRBV5-5
d_call: TRBD1
j_call: TRBJ2-5
clone_size: once
cdr3_aa: CASSPRGQGQETQYF
cdr3_nt: TGTGCCAGCAGCCCACGAGGACAGGGACAAGAGACCCAGTACTTC

v_call: TRBV10-2
d_call: NA
j_call: TRBJ1-5
clone_size: NA
cdr3_aa: CASSASDLGQPQHF
cdr3_nt: TGCGCCAGCAGTGCCAGTGATCTGGGTCAGCCCCAGCATTTT

v_call: TRBV7-2
d_call: NA
j_call: TRBJ1-3
clone_size: NA
cdr3_aa: CASSLAQTGNTIYF
cdr3_nt: TGTGCCAGCAGCTTAGCACAGACTGGAAACACCATATATTTT

v_call: TRBV10-3
d_call: TRBD1
j_call: TRBJ1-2
clone_size: NA
cdr3_aa: CAISEPGQGYGYTF
cdr3_nt: TGTGCCATCAGTGAACCGGGACAGGGATATGGCTACACCTTC

v_call: TRBV7-2
d_call: NA
j_call: TRBJ2-1
clone_size: NA
cdr3_aa: CASSLAGNNEQFF
cdr3_nt: TGTGCCAGCAGCTTAGCGGGAAACAATGAGCAGTTCTTC

v_call: TRBV5-5
d_call: NA
j_call: TRBJ1-2
clone_size: few
cdr3_aa: CASSPAGLSNYGYTF
cdr3_nt: TGTGCCAGCAGCCCGGCGGGACTCTCTAACTATGGCTACACCTTC

v_call: TRBV5-1
d_call: NA
j_call: TRBJ1-1
clone_size: NA
cdr3_aa: CASRERAGEAEAFF
cdr3_nt: TGCGCCAGCAGAGAACGGGCGGGGGAGGCTGAAGCTTTCTTT

v_call: TRBV2
d_call: TRBD1
j_call: TRBJ1-1
clone_size: NA
cdr3_aa: CASSAYTGTGGLRNTEAFF
cdr3_nt: TGTGCCAGCAGCGCCTACACCGGGACAGGGGGCCTTCGGAACACTGAAGCTTTCTTT

v_call: TRBV7-3
d_call: TRBD1
j_call: TRBJ1-1
clone_size: NA
cdr3_aa: CASRKTGLDEAFF
cdr3_nt: TGTGCCAGCCGCAAGACAGGGTTGGATGAAGCTTTCTTT

v_call: TRBV7-9
d_call: TRBD1
j_call: TRBJ2-3
clone_size: NA
cdr3_aa: CASSARQGTQYF
cdr3_nt: TGTGCCAGCAGCGCCCGACAGGGTACGCAGTATTTT

v_call: TRBV12-5
d_call: NA
j_call: TRBJ1-2
clone_size: NA
cdr3_aa: CASAVDPDRAGGYTF
cdr3_nt: TGTGCTAGTGCCGTAGATCCGGACCGGGCAGGCGGCTACACCTTC

v_call: TRBV19
d_call: NA
j_call: TRBJ2-5
clone_size: NA
cdr3_aa: CASTSGPPRGTQYF
cdr3_nt: TGTGCCAGTACCTCGGGTCCCCCTAGGGGGACCCAGTACTTC

v_call: TRBV20-1
d_call: NA
j_call: TRBJ1-6
clone_size: NA
cdr3_aa: CSAPVGSPLHF
cdr3_nt: TGCAGTGCTCCAGTCGGCTCACCCCTCCACTTT

v_call: TRBV12-3/TRBV12-4
d_call: NA
j_call: TRBJ1-2
clone_size: NA
cdr3_aa: CASRPPANYGYTF
cdr3_nt: TGTGCCAGCAGACCCCCAGCTAACTATGGCTACACCTTC

v_call: TRBV5-5
d_call: TRBD1
j_call: TRBJ1-1
clone_size: NA
cdr3_aa: CASSFTGDTEAFF
cdr3_nt: TGTGCCAGCAGTTTTACAGGGGACACTGAAGCTTTCTTT

v_call: TRBV10-3
d_call: NA
j_call: TRBJ2-1
clone_size: NA
cdr3_aa: CAISESGEMSSYNEQFF
cdr3_nt: TGTGCCATCAGTGAGTCGGGTGAAATGAGCTCCTACAATGAGCAGTTCTTC

v_call: TRBV19
d_call: NA
j_call: TRBJ1-1
clone_size: NA
cdr3_aa: CASTYRKNTEAFF
cdr3_nt: TGTGCCAGTACCTACAGGAAAAACACTGAAGCTTTCTTT

v_call: TRBV10-1
d_call: NA
j_call: TRBJ1-6
clone_size: NA
cdr3_aa: CASSERANNSPLHF
cdr3_nt: TGCGCCAGCAGTGAGAGGGCTAATAATTCACCCCTCCACTTT